The 30 T cell receptor beta chains presented below share a single source sample, sequenced in a study of blood T cell repertoires in COVID-19. Generated by immunoSEQ multiplex PCR, the TCRdb table keeps only in-frame clones and is missing some. The sample comprises 53,000 or so clones, about 80% of which are singletons, and around 21% rests with the top ten. The sample was peripheral blood. These TCRs come from a man aged 50-59 years with active or convalescent COVID-19.

This clone came up a few times. The V and J genes are TRBV6-6 and TRBJ2-3; D remains ambiguous. V lost 8 bases, J lost 1 base, and 7 bases lay in between. The CDR3 length is 12 residues. Per germline, CDR1 MNHNY and CDR2 SVGAGI (reference sequence). For the CDR3, the DNA is TGTGCCAGCTGGAGTCGCACAGATACGCAGTATTTT. Its translation is CASWSRTDTQYF.

The chain joins TRBV13 to TRBJ2-1; D perhaps matches TRBD2 (6 bases). Trimming stripped 1 base from V and 5 bases from J, with 15 bases between. The germline CDR1 and CDR2 sequences are PRHDT and FYEKMQ (reference sequence). CDR3 length equals 16 residues. CDR3 sequence reads: CASSLEPAGSHNEQFF. The DNA for the CDR3 is TGTGCCAGCAGCTTAGAGCCTGCGGGGTCCCACAATGAGCAGTTCTTC.

The chain combines TRBV29-1 with TRBJ2-2, with D tentatively TRBD1 (5 bases). V was trimmed by 4 bases and J by 0 bases, leaving 9 bases between them. Germline loops: CDR1 SQVTM, CDR2 ANQGSEA. The CDR3 has 14 amino acids. The CDR3 sequence: CSVGTGANTGELFF. For the CDR3, the DNA is TGCAGCGTTGGTACAGGCGCGAACACCGGGGAGCTGTTTTTT.

This clone was found once. The chain uses TRBV19 and TRBJ2-1; TRBD2 matches 10 bases. CDR1 LNHDA and CDR2 SQIVND come from the germline V gene (reference sequence). V trimming: 0 bases; J trimming: 5 bases; junction bases outside the gene matches: 7. The CDR3 totals 17 residues. The CDR3, as DNA: TGTGCCAGTAGTATAGATTCCTCTAGCGGGGGCCACAATGAGCAGTTCTTC. Translated, it gives CASSIDSSSGGHNEQFF.

The chain recombines TRBV5-6 with TRBJ2-7; 7 positions agree with TRBD1. Germline V gene data show CDR1 as SGHDT and CDR2 as YYEEEE. The CDR3 is made up of 11 amino acids. V trimming: 5 bases; J trimming: 7 bases; junction bases outside the gene matches: 3. The CDR3 DNA reads TGTGCCAGCAGTAGGGGGCTTGAGCAGTACTTC. Translating gives CASSRGLEQYF.

This clone was detected only once. The chain carries TRBV29-1 and TRBJ1-2, with D possibly matching TRBD1 (6 bases). CDR1 is SQVTM and CDR2 is ANQGSEA in the germline V gene. V shed 7 bases and J shed 5 bases, with 23 bases lying between them. CDR3 length equals 15 residues. CDR3 amino acids: CSDVGWDNGLYGYTF. CDR3 DNA sequence: TGCAGCGACGTAGGATGGGACAATGGGTTGTATGGCTACACCTTC.

V and J are TRBV18 and TRBJ2-3; D ambiguous. Looked up from germline, CDR1 is KGHSH and CDR2 is LQKENI. The CDR3 runs to 13 residues. V was shortened by 3 bases and J by 1 base, with 5 bases between the two germline ends. The DNA of the CDR3 is TGTGCCAGCTCACCGTCGGGCACAGATACGCAGTATTTT. It is translated as CASSPSGTDTQYF. The full variable domain, completed using reference TRBV18 and TRBJ2-3, is NAGVMQNPRHLVRRRGQEARLRCSPMKGHSHVYWYRQLPEEGLKFMVYLQKENIIDESGMPKERFSAEFPKEGPSILRIQQVVRGDSAAYFCASSPSGTDTQYFGPGTRLTVL.

The J gene is TRBJ1-6, the V gene TRBV30; D uncertain. This CDR3 has 11 residues. Germline V gives CDR1 GTSNPN, CDR2 SVGIG (reference sequence). V lost 3 bases, J lost 12 bases, and 9 bases lay in between. CDR3 in DNA: TGTGCCTGGAGCCCCGGGAGACCCCTCCACTTT. This gives the protein CAWSPGRPLHF.

The V gene is TRBV29-1, the J gene TRBJ1-6; no reliable D call. The germline V and J ends were trimmed by 1 base and 8 bases, with 9 bases remaining between them. The CDR3 covers 13 residues. CDR1 is SQVTM and CDR2 is ANQGSEA in the germline V gene. This CDR3 is CSVEVGGDSPLHF. DNA for the CDR3: TGCAGCGTTGAAGTTGGCGGCGATTCACCCCTCCACTTT.

The gene calls are TRBV20-1 and TRBJ1-4; D unclear. V dropped 3 bases and J dropped 8 bases, with 16 bases sitting between them. This CDR3 region has 14 residues. Germline CDR1 DFQATT, CDR2 SNEGSKA (reference sequence). The CDR3 DNA is TGCAGTGCTAGTAGGTTCGGGGTCGGGGAAAAACTGTTTTTT. Translating gives CSASRFGVGEKLFF.

The V gene is TRBV10-1, the J gene TRBJ2-7; D is unresolved. Trimming pared 5 bases from V and 1 base from J, leaving 9 bases between. CDR1 and CDR2 from the germline V gene are WNHNN and SYGVQD (reference sequence). The CDR3 spans 13 residues. CDR3 nucleotide sequence: TGCGCCAGCAGTCAATCGGGTTCCTACGAGCAGTACTTC. Its protein is CASSQSGSYEQYF.

The J gene is TRBJ1-3, the V gene TRBV5-1, with TRBD1 matching 11 bases. Germline CDR1 and CDR2: SGHRS and YFSETQ. This CDR3 comprises 14 residues. The V segment lost 4 bases and the J segment 4 bases; nucleotides outside the gene matches: 1. CDR3: CASSGTGGGNTIYF. The CDR3 DNA reads TGCGCCAGCAGCGGGACAGGGGGAGGAAACACCATATATTTT.

The chain combines TRBV30 with TRBJ2-3, with 10 bases aligning to TRBD2. There are 16 residues in the CDR3. Unmatched junction bases numbered 10, after V lost 2 bases and J lost 5 bases. CDR1 is GTSNPN, CDR2 SVGIG, per germline (reference sequence). CDR3 nucleotide sequence: TGTGCCTGGAGTTTAGGGACTAGCGTTTTCGGAGATACGCAGTATTTT. It specifies CAWSLGTSVFGDTQYF.

The chain employs TRBV12-3 or TRBV12-4 and TRBJ1-2; a possible D gene is TRBD1 (6 bases). Trimming pared 6 bases from V and 4 bases from J, leaving 12 bases between. This CDR3 spans 13 amino acids. CDR3 residues: CASSGQTAYGYTF. CDR3 coding DNA: TGTGCCAGCAGCGGACAGACCGCCTATGGCTACACCTTC.

J is TRBJ2-1 and V is TRBV13, with D perhaps TRBD2 (7 bases). This CDR3 contains 17 residues. The ends were cut back, 1 base at V and 0 bases at J, with 13 bases in the middle. Germline V gene sequence: CDR1 PRHDT, CDR2 FYEKMQ (reference sequence). The CDR3 here is CASSLVAGAYSYNEQFF. The CDR3 bases are TGTGCCAGCAGCTTAGTGGCGGGGGCTTACTCCTACAATGAGCAGTTCTTC.

The rearrangement joins TRBV7-3 to TRBJ2-3; 10 bases fit TRBD2. CDR1 and CDR2 from the germline V gene are SGHTA and FQGTGA. V shed 5 bases, J shed 4 bases, and the junction held 3 bases outside the gene matches. CDR3 length: 14 amino acids. The CDR3 DNA is TGTGCCAGCAGCCTTCTAGCGGGGGCAGATACGCAGTATTTT. Translated, it gives CASSLLAGADTQYF.

This rearrangement joins TRBV7-9 to TRBJ2-3; D is undetermined. Germline V gene sequence: CDR1 SEHNR, CDR2 FQNEAQ (reference sequence). Trimming stripped 5 bases from V and 6 bases from J, with 18 bases between. The CDR3 is 15 residues long. The CDR3 sequence is CASSPSPQAYDTQYF. Written as DNA, the CDR3 is TGTGCCAGCAGCCCAAGCCCCCAGGCCTACGATACGCAGTATTTT.

The chain uses TRBV14 and TRBJ2-3, with TRBD2 identical over 8 bases. V gave up 2 bases and J gave up 6 bases; unmatched junction bases: 7. Germline assignment: CDR1 SGHDN and CDR2 FVKESK. The CDR3 contains 15 residues. Here the CDR3 reads CASSQFAGGFDTQYF. DNA of the CDR3: TGTGCCAGCAGCCAATTTGCGGGAGGTTTTGATACGCAGTATTTT. Based on the CDR3 plus reference TRBV14 and TRBJ2-3, the full variable domain is EAGVTQFPSHSVIEKGQTVTLRCDPISGHDNLYWYRRVMGKEIKFLLHFVKESKQDESGMPNNRFLAERTGGTYSTLKVQPAELEDSGVYFCASSQFAGGFDTQYFGPGTRLTVL.

The J gene is TRBJ1-5, the V gene TRBV19, with D perhaps TRBD1 (6 bases). The ends were cut back, 7 bases at V and 3 bases at J, with 10 bases in the middle. CDR3 length equals 13 residues. In germline, CDR1 is LNHDA, CDR2 SQIVND (reference sequence). CDR3 amino acids: CASTGQPNQPQHF. The CDR3 DNA reads as TGTGCCAGTACTGGACAGCCCAATCAGCCCCAGCATTTT.

The chain joins TRBV20-1 to TRBJ1-2, with unresolved D. Germline V CDR1 and CDR2: DFQATT, SNEGSKA (reference sequence). This CDR3 spans 14 amino acids. V lost 3 bases and J lost 8, with 19 bases in between. CDR3 DNA sequence: TGCAGTGCTAGTGCCCCCCGCGGGGTTGAGGGCTACACCTTC. It encodes CSASAPRGVEGYTF.

J is TRBJ1-2 and V is TRBV12-3 or TRBV12-4, with 7 bases aligning to TRBD1. The CDR3 consists of 13 residues. The junction had 8 bases not matched to a gene; V was cut back by 6 bases and J by 7 bases. The CDR3 DNA reads as TGTGCCAGCAGCTTGACAGGGCAGGGTGGCTACACCTTC. The encoded protein is CASSLTGQGGYTF.

The rearrangement uses TRBV5-1 and TRBJ1-1, with a possible D match to TRBD1 (5 bases). Between the trimmed V and J ends, which lost 1 base and 2 bases, there was a span of 15 bases. CDR1 and CDR2 from the germline V gene are SGHRS and YFSETQ. This CDR3 has 16 amino acids. The CDR3 bases are TGCGCCAGCAGCTTGCTCTCCCCCGGGGGTAACACTGAAGCTTTCTTT. Translated, it gives CASSLLSPGGNTEAFF.

This chain uses TRBV19 with TRBJ2-6; D remains ambiguous. Germline V gene lookup returns CDR1 LNHDA and CDR2 SQIVND (reference sequence). The CDR3 has 18 amino acids. V dropped 10 bases and J dropped 2 bases, with 24 bases sitting between them. The CDR3 coding sequence is TGTGCCACCAGAATCGACCACAGCACCCGCACTGGGGCCAACGTCCTGACTTTC. Translating gives CATRIDHSTRTGANVLTF.

The chain combines TRBV27 with TRBJ2-5, with 8 bases lining up with TRBD2. This CDR3 region has 14 residues. V was clipped by 5 bases and J by 5 bases; unmatched bases: 7. Germline CDR1 is MNHEY and CDR2 is SMNVEV (reference sequence). For the CDR3, the DNA is TGTGCCAGCAGTCCTTGGACTAGCAGTGAGACCCAGTACTTC. Translation: CASSPWTSSETQYF.

The chain carries TRBV29-1 and TRBJ2-7, with TRBD1 matching 7 bases. V shed 4 bases, J shed 0 bases, and the junction held 6 bases outside the gene matches. The CDR3 loop spans 14 amino acids. Germline V CDR1 and CDR2: SQVTM, ANQGSEA. This CDR3 is CSVVDRVFSYEQYF. The CDR3 bases are TGCAGCGTTGTAGACAGGGTCTTCTCCTACGAGCAGTACTTC.

The table lists this clone with a few counts. V is TRBV30 and J is TRBJ1-4; tentatively, D is TRBD1 (6 bases). Trimming removed 0 bases at V and 7 bases at J, with 6 bases between. From germline, CDR1 is GTSNPN and CDR2 SVGIG (reference sequence). This CDR3 contains 12 residues. The CDR3 protein is CAWSVQGEKLFF. The CDR3 DNA sequence: TGTGCCTGGAGTGTACAGGGTGAAAAACTGTTTTTT.

The DNA of the CDR3 is TGTGCCAGCAGCTGGACAGGGGGCAACACTGAAGCTTTCTTT. Translation: CASSWTGGNTEAFF. The V and J genes are TRBV7-9 and TRBJ1-1, with 11 bases lining up with TRBD1. V was pared by 4 bases and J by 2 bases, with 0 bases of the junction left unmatched. Germline assignment: CDR1 SEHNR and CDR2 FQNEAQ (reference sequence). The CDR3 is 14 amino acids.

The V call is TRBV19, the J call TRBJ2-3, with 9 bases that match TRBD2. V trimming: 7 bases; J trimming: 6 bases; junction bases outside the gene matches: 8. Germline CDR1 is LNHDA and CDR2 is SQIVND (reference sequence). The CDR3 has 14 amino acids. The chain's CDR3 is CASMVVAGADTQYF. The CDR3 DNA reads as TGTGCCAGTATGGTGGTAGCGGGAGCTGATACGCAGTATTTT.

The rearrangement joins TRBV19 to TRBJ1-1; no clear D. CDR1 is LNHDA, CDR2 SQIVND, per germline (reference sequence). The ends were cut back, 2 bases at V and 1 base at J, with 8 bases in the middle. The CDR3 totals 14 residues. This CDR3 is CASSIQVKNTEAFF. The CDR3 bases are TGTGCCAGTAGTATACAGGTTAAGAACACTGAAGCTTTCTTT.

The chain combines TRBV13 with TRBJ1-5, with D possibly matching TRBD1 (6 bases). The CDR3 runs 15 residues. The V end lost 5 bases, the J end lost 5 bases, and 16 bases lay between the germline ends. Germline V gene lookup returns CDR1 PRHDT and CDR2 FYEKMQ (reference sequence). CDR3 sequence (DNA): TGTGCCAGCAGCCTCTACAGGGAAGGTCATCAGCCCCAGCATTTT. Amino acids: CASSLYREGHQPQHF.